This TCR beta chain was sequenced in a study of T-cell memory formation after mild COVID-19 (dated by TCRdb to about 2021). Some background on the complete study: TCR sequence clusters from the two donors were largely donor specific. Two young, previously healthy adult volunteers, one female and one male, were included in the cohort. Longitudinal TCRalpha and TCRbeta repertoire sequencing tracked T-cell clones expanding and contracting after mild COVID-19 in a couple of donors.

Ficoll-Paque density gradient centrifugation was the method used to isolate PBMCs. Taken from cysteine to phenylalanine, the CDR3 has 15 residues. The CDR3 DNA has 45 bases and is translated from base 1. V and J are truncated by 0 bases and 3 bases respectively, leaving an intervening sequence of 12 bases. The germline V gene sets CDR1 to SGHRS and CDR2 to YFSETQ. The paper as a whole reports these results and caveats: Only two mild cases were covered in the study, and larger cohorts including severe cases with pre-infection samples were considered necessary. Whether the second-wave clones peaking on day 37 were SARS-CoV-2 specific was not confirmed. From day 15 to 85, contracting clones showed balanced CD4/CD8 phenotypes, whereas a second wave of clones that expanded from day 15 to 37 leaned towards CD4+. Some responding clones were detected in pre-infection memory, suggesting pre-existing cross-reactive memory T cells joined the SARS-CoV-2 response. Contracting CD4+ clones appeared mostly in the CM and EM memory subsets, whereas CD8+ clones were enriched in EMRA.

Sequencing instrument: Illumina NovaSeq 6000. cDNA libraries for TCRalpha and TCRbeta were prepared by 5'RACE using constant-segment primers, with sample barcodes and unique molecular identifiers added. Trizol reagent was used to extract RNA from every sample. Libraries were amplified in two PCR steps, with a second sample barcode and Illumina TruSeq adapters added in the second step. Libraries were sequenced on an Illumina NovaSeq with 2 x 150 bp paired-end reads. In the paper's pipeline: Reads were demultiplexed and collapsed into UMI-guided consensus sequences with migec v1.2.7. Using mixcr v2.1.11, the UMI consensuses were aligned to TRA and TRB V and J templates and assembled into clonotypes. Clonotypes were classified as expanded or contracted when called significant by both edgeR and NoisET, with noise models trained on biological replicates. For edgeR calls, the thresholds were a false discovery rate-adjusted p below 0.01 and a log2 fold-change of 1. PCA with hierarchical clustering of max-normalized trajectories of the 1000 most abundant clonotypes was used as exploratory dynamics analysis. Separately sequenced CD4+ and CD8+ repertoires were used to assign the CD4 or CD8 phenotype of responding clones. TCRdb passed the public sequencing reads through fastp at Q25 and MiXCR, retaining productive beta sequences. Identical CDR3 protein sequences are pooled into one entry, listed with their most common genes and DNA. TCRdb assigned the V and J calls; the authors' analysis was not used. The sample table records around 370,000 distinct CDR3 sequences; around 21% of these occur just once. Approximately 13% of the sample belongs to the ten largest clones.

Regarding this clonotype: Its antigen specificity is not known. There are no base qualities to consult, and no much larger clone falls within one base.

The V and J genes are TRBV5-1 and TRBJ2-5, with a weak D call of TRBD1 (5 bases match). This TCR came from an adult woman who had mild COVID-19 (a few samples of this study predate the infection). The sample titles of this study are shuffled in the database, so cell type and time point are left out; the donor was told from shared clones. The sample consisted of PBMCs or a T cell subset sorted from them (not recorded which). Read as DNA, the sequence is TGCGCCAGCAGCTTGGAGACAGCTCCCGAAGAGACCCAGTACTTC. The translation is CASSLETAPEETQYF.